The 18 T cell receptor beta chains presented below share a single source sample, sequenced in a study of blood T cell repertoires in COVID-19. Method: immunoSEQ multiplex PCR; TCRdb's copy keeps in-frame clones and lacks some. The sample contains around 130,000 clones, roughly 90% of which appear only once. The sequencing input was peripheral blood. These receptors were taken from a man between 65 and 85 years old with active COVID-19.

The rearrangement uses TRBV28 and TRBJ2-7, with TRBD2 matching 13 bases. CDR3 length: 16 amino acids. The V gene end was trimmed by 6 bases and the J gene end by 4 bases; junction bases not matched to a gene: 9. CDR1 MDHEN and CDR2 SYDVKM come from the germline V gene. In DNA, the CDR3 is TGTGCCAGCAGCGGGGGACTAGCGGGACGCTTTTACGAGCAGTACTTC. Its translation: CASSGGLAGRFYEQYF.

This chain joins TRBV30 and TRBJ2-7; 7 bases match TRBD1. CDR3 length equals 14 residues. Per germline, CDR1 GTSNPN and CDR2 SVGIG (reference sequence). The ends lost 3 bases at V and 3 bases at J; junction bases unmatched: 8. DNA of the CDR3: TGTGCCTGGAGGAGGCCCAGGACAGGCTACGAGCAGTACTTC. It translates to CAWRRPRTGYEQYF.

The chain carries TRBV4-1 and TRBJ1-5; D gene unclear. CDR1 and CDR2 from the germline V gene are MGHRA and YSYEKL. Trimming cost V 0 bases and J 0 bases, with 9 bases left between them. The CDR3 runs to 16 residues. DNA of the CDR3: TGCGCCAGCAGCCAAGACGAAGTCTATAGCAATCAGCCCCAGCATTTT. It yields the protein CASSQDEVYSNQPQHF.

CDR3 sequence (DNA): TGTGCCAGCAGCCCCGGGTACCAAGAGACCCAGTACTTC. It codes for CASSPGYQETQYF. V is TRBV12-3 or TRBV12-4 and J is TRBJ2-5; no firm D call. The ends were cut back, 6 bases at V and 0 bases at J, with 8 bases in the middle. CDR3 size: 13 residues.

The chain uses TRBV4-3 and TRBJ1-2; unclear D gene. The germline gives CDR1 LGHNA, CDR2 YSLEER. The CDR3 is made up of 12 amino acids. Trimming cost V 4 bases and J 8 bases, with 11 bases left between them. The CDR3 region has the DNA TGCGCCAGCAGCCCGGAGGTGGGGGGCTACACCTTC. Protein: CASSPEVGGYTF.

CDR3 amino acids: CASRTGGVYEQYF. The CDR3 nucleotides read TGTGCCAGCAGGACAGGGGGCGTATACGAGCAGTACTTC. The V and J genes are TRBV6-5 and TRBJ2-7; TRBD1 agrees at 10 bases. There are 13 residues in the CDR3. V shed 6 bases, J shed 4 bases, and the junction held 3 bases outside the gene matches. Germline V gives CDR1 MNHEY, CDR2 SVGAGI.

The chain is built from TRBV2 and TRBJ1-5, with 8 bases that match TRBD1. This CDR3 spans 18 amino acids. The V gene end was trimmed by 6 bases and the J gene end by 2 bases; junction bases not matched to a gene: 15. Per germline, CDR1 SNHLY and CDR2 FYNNEI. The CDR3 loop reads CASSAAWTGRGGNQPQHF. The CDR3 nucleotides are TGTGCCAGCAGCGCCGCATGGACAGGGCGTGGGGGCAATCAGCCCCAGCATTTT.

Only a few counts were recorded for this clone. This chain connects TRBV2 to TRBJ1-5; no reliable D call. In germline, CDR1 is SNHLY, CDR2 FYNNEI. V was cut by 7 bases and J by 4 bases, with 8 bases left in between. The CDR3 has 12 residues. The CDR3 protein is CASKEGNQPQHF. Written as DNA, the CDR3 is TGTGCCAGCAAAGAGGGTAATCAGCCCCAGCATTTT.

The chain couples TRBV5-1 to TRBJ2-6; no clear D gene. V lost 4 bases and J 0 bases, leaving 8 bases between the germline ends. The germline V gene encodes CDR1 SGHRS and CDR2 YFSETQ. The CDR3 length is 15 residues. The CDR3 is CASSMDGSGANVLTF. The CDR3 DNA reads TGCGCCAGCAGCATGGACGGCTCTGGGGCCAACGTCCTGACTTTC.

The rearrangement uses TRBV11-2 and TRBJ2-1; a possible D gene is TRBD2 (6 bases). The CDR3 has 13 amino acids. V dropped 3 bases and J dropped 8 bases, with 11 bases sitting between them. Germline CDR1 SGHAT, CDR2 FQNNGV. The CDR3 DNA is TGTGCCAGCAGCTTGGGGGGATATGATGAGCAGTTCTTC. It specifies CASSLGGYDEQFF.

The V gene is TRBV11-1, the J gene TRBJ1-1; 7 bases fit TRBD1. CDR1 SGHAT and CDR2 FQDESV come from the germline V gene (reference sequence). The CDR3 runs to 15 residues. V was clipped by 1 base and J by 4 bases; unmatched bases: 6. Here the CDR3 reads CASSLGRQGVTEAFF. DNA for the CDR3: TGTGCCAGCAGCTTAGGAAGACAGGGAGTCACTGAAGCTTTCTTT.

This chain uses TRBV3-1 (or the pseudogene TRBV3-2) with TRBJ1-6, with TRBD1 matching over 8 bases. The CDR3 runs 18 residues. Germline V gene data show CDR1 as LGHDT and CDR2 as YNNKEL (reference sequence). Unmatched junction bases numbered 11, after V lost 5 bases and J lost 2 bases. The CDR3 region is CASSSRQGRLTYNSPLHF. The DNA for the CDR3 is TGTGCCAGCAGCTCGAGACAGGGGCGGTTGACCTATAATTCACCCCTCCACTTT.

This rearrangement joins TRBV18 to TRBJ2-3; no reliable D call. This CDR3 is built from 14 residues. CDR1 and CDR2 from the germline V gene are KGHSH and LQKENI. Trimming left V 3 bases short and J 8 bases short, with 15 bases between. CDR3 sequence: CASSPGRLTFTQYF. DNA for the CDR3: TGTGCCAGCTCACCCGGCCGACTGACGTTTACGCAGTATTTT.

This chain uses TRBV7-2 with TRBJ2-3, with 7 bases lining up with TRBD1. The CDR3 has 13 residues. Trimming cost V 1 base and J 6 bases; bases outside gene matches: 1. Germline CDR1 SGHTA, CDR2 FQGNSA. CDR3 DNA sequence: TGTGCCAGCAGCTTAGTCAGGGGGGATACGCAGTATTTT. It is translated as CASSLVRGDTQYF.

This chain connects TRBV18 to TRBJ2-1; the D gene is possibly TRBD1 (6 bases). The germline V gene encodes CDR1 KGHSH and CDR2 LQKENI. The CDR3 has 15 amino acids. V was trimmed by 3 bases and J by 6 bases, leaving 15 bases between them. In DNA, the CDR3 is TGTGCCAGCTCACCTTCAGGGGCCGCTCCCAATGAGCAGTTCTTC. The encoded protein is CASSPSGAAPNEQFF.

This chain links TRBV14 with TRBJ2-1; 7 positions agree with TRBD1. Losses at the gene ends were 0 bases for V and 0 bases for J; bases not matched to a gene: 8. The CDR3 covers 18 residues. The germline V gene encodes CDR1 SGHDN and CDR2 FVKESK. The CDR3, as DNA: TGTGCCAGCAGCCAAGACAGGGGGACACGGAGCTCCTACAATGAGCAGTTCTTC. This translates into CASSQDRGTRSSYNEQFF.

The genes are TRBV15 and TRBJ1-5; 10 positions agree with TRBD1. This CDR3 spans 15 amino acids. From germline, CDR1 is LNHNV and CDR2 YYDKDF (reference sequence). The trim removed 0 bases at V and 4 bases at J, leaving 0 bases unmatched. The CDR3 region has the DNA TGTGCCACCAGCAGAGAGGGACAGGGGAATCAGCCCCAGCATTTT. Its protein product is CATSREGQGNQPQHF.

This chain connects TRBV6-1 to TRBJ2-7, with D perhaps TRBD1 (7 bases). The CDR3 has 15 residues. Germline loops: CDR1 MNHNS, CDR2 SASEGT. Trimming removed 0 bases at V and 2 bases at J, with 11 bases between. The DNA for the CDR3 is TGTGCCAGCAGTGAAGCGCAGGGGGGCCCCTACGAGCAGTACTTC. Translation: CASSEAQGGPYEQYF.